What follows are 11 T cell receptor beta chains derived from one specimen sequenced in a study of human T cells and chemical hapten exposure. Noted time point: pre-sensitization, week 0. Sample treatment: therapeutic diphenylcyclopropenone sensitization with weekly scalp DPC. TCRdb recomputed calls from the RACE reads with MiXCR, one row per CDR3 protein. This sample has a few hundred thousand distinct CDR3 sequences, with about 5% found just once. The sequencing here drew on whole blood, taken in connection with sensitization to the hapten diphenylcyclopropenone (DPC). These receptors were collected from a woman aged 18-35 years with alopecia areata. Some clones in this sample may be carry-over from other donors' samples.

The CDR3 sequence: CASSWRVIYGYTF. The CDR3 region has the DNA TGTGCCAGCAGCTGGAGGGTAATATATGGCTACACCTTC. The gene calls are TRBV5-6 and TRBJ1-2, with D uncertain. Germline CDR1 is SGHDT and CDR2 is YYEEEE. The CDR3 sequence is 13 residues long. V was cut by 3 bases and J by 5 bases, with 11 bases left in between.

This clonotype has at least ten counts. The chain has TRBV6-2 or TRBV6-3 and TRBJ1-5; a weak D match, TRBD1 (6 bases). The CDR3 is made up of 18 amino acids. Germline V gives CDR1 MNHEY, CDR2 SVGEGT. With 2 bases removed from V and 2 bases from J, the gap between germline ends came to 19 bases. CDR3 DNA sequence: TGTGCCAGCAGTTACCGGAGGACAGTTGGATGGGGCAATCAGCCCCAGCATTTT. Translated, it gives CASSYRRTVGWGNQPQHF.

The chain is built from TRBV7-9 and TRBJ1-6; unclear D gene. The V end was cut by 5 bases, the J end by 7 bases, with 6 bases between. The V gene's germline CDR1 is SEHNR and CDR2 FQNEAQ (reference sequence). The CDR3 runs to 12 residues. In DNA form, the CDR3 reads TGTGCCAGCAGCGCTACCAATTCACCCCTCCACTTT. Translation gives CASSATNSPLHF.

This clonotype has a count of ten or more. The chain uses TRBV7-8 and TRBJ1-5; 7 bases fit TRBD1. Unmatched junction bases numbered 10, after V lost 6 bases and J lost 5 bases. CDR1 and CDR2 (germline): SGHVS, FQNEAQ. The CDR3 sequence is 15 residues long. In DNA, the CDR3 is TGTGCCAGCAGGCGTACCGAGGGGGCCTATCAGCCCCAGCATTTT. It codes for CASRRTEGAYQPQHF.

Many counts were recorded for this clonotype. The V gene is TRBV6-5, the J gene TRBJ1-1; D is uncertain. The CDR3 is 13 residues long. The germline V gene has CDR1 MNHEY and CDR2 SVGAGI. V lost 2 bases and J lost 0, with 4 bases in between. CDR3 DNA sequence: TGTGCCAGCAGTTACAGGGTGAACACTGAAGCTTTCTTT. Protein sequence: CASSYRVNTEAFF.

There are a few counts of this clonotype. The rearrangement joins TRBV10-3 to TRBJ1-5; D remains ambiguous. The V gene's germline CDR1 is ENHRY and CDR2 SYGVKD. The CDR3 runs 12 residues. The V and J ends lost 4 bases and 4 bases respectively, with 5 bases between them. The CDR3 nucleotides read TGTGCCATCAGTGTCTCGAATCAGCCCCAGCATTTT. Protein product: CAISVSNQPQHF.

The chain employs TRBV2 and TRBJ2-3; maybe TRBD1 (6 bases). V lost 10 bases, J lost 7 bases, and 18 bases lay in between. This CDR3 region has 13 residues. Germline V gives CDR1 SNHLY, CDR2 FYNNEI. The CDR3 loop is CATCLQGLNTQYF. The DNA for the CDR3 is TGTGCCACCTGCCTGCAGGGGCTAAATACGCAGTATTTT.

The table lists this clonotype with a few counts. The chain uses TRBV6-6 and TRBJ2-1; 7 bases are a match to TRBD2. The junction had 8 bases not matched to a gene; V was cut back by 5 bases and J by 10 bases. The length of the CDR3 is 13 residues. The germline gives CDR1 MNHNY, CDR2 SVGAGI (reference sequence). CDR3 sequence (DNA): TGTGCCAGCAGTGGGGCTAGCGGAAACGAGCAGTTCTTC. It codes for CASSGASGNEQFF.

The CDR3 coding sequence is TGTGCCAGCAGTTTCGCGGGACAGTTTAACTATGGCTACACCTTC. This translates into CASSFAGQFNYGYTF. This chain joins TRBV28 and TRBJ1-2; 7 bases fit TRBD1. With 3 bases clipped from V and 1 base from J, the junction kept 5 bases outside the gene matches. In germline, CDR1 is MDHEN, CDR2 SYDVKM. There are 15 residues in the CDR3.

This clonotype was counted only a few times. This chain connects TRBV3-1 to TRBJ1-5; 8 bases are shared with TRBD1. Germline CDR1 reads LGHDT; CDR2 reads YNNKEL (reference sequence). This CDR3 is 15 amino acids long. The V gene end was trimmed by 2 bases and the J gene end by 7 bases; junction bases not matched to a gene: 7. The CDR3 bases are TGTGCCAGCAGCCAATCACAGGGGGGGATACAGCCCCAGCATTTT. Its protein is CASSQSQGGIQPQHF.

This clonotype was seen repeatedly, ten times or more. This rearrangement joins TRBV4-3 to TRBJ2-7; D is ambiguous. Germline V gene sequence: CDR1 LGHNA, CDR2 YSLEER. This CDR3 is 13 amino acids long. The V end lost 1 base, the J end lost 4 bases, and 8 bases lay between the germline ends. CDR3 in DNA: TGCGCCAGCAGCCAAGGCCTTAAATACGAGCAGTACTTC. Residues: CASSQGLKYEQYF.